These 5 T cell receptor beta chains came from one sample sequenced in a study of OX40 agonist ivuxolimab in advanced cancers. Generated by immunoSEQ multiplex PCR, the TCRdb table keeps only in-frame clones and is missing some. The table lists about 96,000 clones, about 92% of them singletons. This material consisted of CD4+ or CD8+ T cells sorted from blood, taken in a trial of the OX40 agonist ivuxolimab. Every receptor here comes from an adult with an advanced solid tumor such as melanoma, head and neck, liver or kidney cancer.

V is TRBV10-1 and J is TRBJ1-2, with D unclear. Trimming removed 7 bases from V and 5 bases from J, with 20 bases in between. CDR3 length: 15 residues. Germline-derived CDR1 and CDR2 are WNHNN and SYGVQD (reference sequence). CDR3 loop: CASILYGPNPYGYTF. The DNA of the CDR3 is TGCGCCAGCATCCTTTACGGGCCGAACCCTTATGGCTACACCTTC.

V usage is TRBV27 and J usage is TRBJ2-2; TRBD1 aligns across 9 bases. Trimming cost V 5 bases and J 4 bases; bases outside gene matches: 11. Looked up from germline, CDR1 is MNHEY and CDR2 is SMNVEV (reference sequence). The CDR3 runs 17 residues. The CDR3 sequence: CASSPQPGQGITGELFF. The CDR3 nucleotides are TGTGCCAGCAGTCCCCAGCCGGGACAGGGTATCACCGGGGAGCTGTTTTTT.

The chain has TRBV11-3 and TRBJ1-1; D not certain. This CDR3 spans 14 amino acids. Germline CDR1 reads SGHNT; CDR2 reads YENEEA. Trimming left V 0 bases short and J 0 bases short, with 5 bases between. DNA of the CDR3: TGTGCCAGCAGCTTAGATCAGGTGAACACTGAAGCTTTCTTT. It specifies CASSLDQVNTEAFF. The whole variable domain, filled in from reference TRBV11-3 and TRBJ1-1, reads EAGVVQSPRYKIIEKKQPVAFWCNPISGHNTLYWYLQNLGQGPELLIRYENEEAVDDSQLPKDRFSAERLKGVDSTLKIQPAELGDSAVYLCASSLDQVNTEAFFGQGTRLTVV.

The rearrangement uses TRBV11-3 and TRBJ1-2, with D possibly matching TRBD1 (5 bases). V was pared by 7 bases and J by 8 bases, with 11 bases between. Looked up from germline, CDR1 is SGHNT and CDR2 is YENEEA. This CDR3 contains 11 residues. The CDR3 is CASKGPHGYTF. The CDR3 coding sequence is TGTGCCAGCAAGGGGCCTCACGGCTACACCTTC.

The CDR3 reads CASSQDFASVTGELFF. CDR3 coding DNA: TGTGCCAGCAGCCAAGATTTTGCTAGCGTCACCGGGGAGCTGTTTTTT. The chain links TRBV14 to TRBJ2-2; TRBD2 is a possible D gene (6 bases). Germline assignment: CDR1 SGHDN and CDR2 FVKESK. CDR3 length: 16 amino acids. V was pared by 0 bases and J by 4 bases, with 12 bases between.